The entry below describes one T cell receptor beta chain. Its antigen remains unidentified. This entry belongs to a study of cytomegalovirus exposure and HLA in healthy donors. Study-wide results and limits: One variant, a missense change in DCLRE1C, was linked in a later analysis to TCR beta V- and J-gene trimming. Reportedly, cytomegalovirus status was diagnosed with high sensitivity and specificity. Upon later analysis, HLA-associated TCR beta chains proved more clonally expanded than other, equally common chains. A previous analysis found most TCR beta V segments productive roughly 90% or roughly 30% of the time.

Germline V lookup: CDR1 LGHNA, CDR2 YSLEER. V dropped 5 bases and J dropped 3; count of bases not matched to a gene: 4. The CDR3 has 13 residues. The PCR contained 60 Vbeta and 13 Jbeta primers. Profiling relied on immunoSEQ multiplex PCR, and the TCRdb table lists in-frame clones only, not all of them. The sample contains some 120,000 clones, about 73% of which appear only once. Sequenced: PBMCs. This rearrangement joins TRBV4-3 to TRBJ2-7, with TRBD2 matching over 7 bases. This TCR derives from a woman in her 40s in good health and CMV-seronegative. The CDR3 DNA sequence: TGCGCCAGCAGCGTGGGGGGGGGCTACGAGCAGTACTTC. Amino acids: CASSVGGGYEQYF.